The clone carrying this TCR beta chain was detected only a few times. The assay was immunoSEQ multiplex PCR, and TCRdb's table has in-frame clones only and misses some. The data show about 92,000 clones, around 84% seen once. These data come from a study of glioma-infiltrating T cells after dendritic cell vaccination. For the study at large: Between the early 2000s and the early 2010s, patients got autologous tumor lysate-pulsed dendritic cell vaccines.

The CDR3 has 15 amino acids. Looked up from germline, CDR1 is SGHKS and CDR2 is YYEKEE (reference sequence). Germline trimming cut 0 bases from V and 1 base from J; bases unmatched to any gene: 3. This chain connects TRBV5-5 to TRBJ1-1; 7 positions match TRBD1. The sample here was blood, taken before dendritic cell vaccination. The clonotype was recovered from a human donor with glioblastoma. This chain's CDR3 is CASSLAGQKNTEAFF. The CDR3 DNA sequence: TGTGCCAGCAGCTTGGCGGGACAGAAGAACACTGAAGCTTTCTTT.